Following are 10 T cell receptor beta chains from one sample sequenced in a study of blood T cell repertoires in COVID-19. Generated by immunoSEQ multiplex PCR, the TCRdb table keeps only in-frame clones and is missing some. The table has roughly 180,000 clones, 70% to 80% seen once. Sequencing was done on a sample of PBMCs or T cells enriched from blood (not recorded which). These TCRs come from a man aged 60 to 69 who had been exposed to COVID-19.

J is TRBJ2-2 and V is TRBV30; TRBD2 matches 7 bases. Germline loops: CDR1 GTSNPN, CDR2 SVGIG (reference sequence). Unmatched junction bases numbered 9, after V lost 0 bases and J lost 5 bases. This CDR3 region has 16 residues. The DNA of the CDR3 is TGTGCCTGGAGTGTCGTCGGCGGGAGTGGGACCGGGGAGCTGTTTTTT. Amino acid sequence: CAWSVVGGSGTGELFF.

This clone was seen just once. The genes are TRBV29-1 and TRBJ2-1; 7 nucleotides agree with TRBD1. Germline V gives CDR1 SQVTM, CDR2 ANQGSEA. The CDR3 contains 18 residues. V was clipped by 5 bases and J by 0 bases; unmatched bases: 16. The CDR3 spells CSVLTGRTPRRSYNEQFF. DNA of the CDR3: TGCAGCGTTCTGACAGGGAGAACACCCCGTCGCTCCTACAATGAGCAGTTCTTC.

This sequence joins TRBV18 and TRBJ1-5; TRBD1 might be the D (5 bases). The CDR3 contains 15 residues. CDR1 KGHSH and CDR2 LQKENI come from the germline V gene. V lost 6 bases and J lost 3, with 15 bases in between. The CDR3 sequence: CASSQGHLHNQPQHF. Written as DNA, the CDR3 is TGTGCCAGCTCCCAAGGACATTTACACAATCAGCCCCAGCATTTT. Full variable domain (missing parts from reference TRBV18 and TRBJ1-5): NAGVMQNPRHLVRRRGQEARLRCSPMKGHSHVYWYRQLPEEGLKFMVYLQKENIIDESGMPKERFSAEFPKEGPSILRIQQVVRGDSAAYFCASSQGHLHNQPQHFGDGTRLSIL.

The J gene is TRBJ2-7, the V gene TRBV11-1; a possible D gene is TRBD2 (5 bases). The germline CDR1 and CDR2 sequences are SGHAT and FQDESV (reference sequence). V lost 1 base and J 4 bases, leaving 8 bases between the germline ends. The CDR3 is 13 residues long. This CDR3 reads CASSLGGGYEQYF. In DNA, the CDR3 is TGTGCCAGCAGCTTAGGCGGCGGGTACGAGCAGTACTTC.

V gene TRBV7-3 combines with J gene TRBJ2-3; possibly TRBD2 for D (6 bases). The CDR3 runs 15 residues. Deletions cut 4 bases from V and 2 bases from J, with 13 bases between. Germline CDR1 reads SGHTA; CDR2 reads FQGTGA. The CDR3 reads CASSSAGRHTDTQYF. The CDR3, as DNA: TGTGCCAGCAGCTCCGCGGGGAGACACACAGATACGCAGTATTTT.

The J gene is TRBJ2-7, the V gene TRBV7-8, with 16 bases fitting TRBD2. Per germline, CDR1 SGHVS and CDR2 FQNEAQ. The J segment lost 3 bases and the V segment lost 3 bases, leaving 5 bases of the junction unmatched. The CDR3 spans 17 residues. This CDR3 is CASSFGTSGRALYEQYF. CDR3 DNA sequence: TGTGCCAGCAGCTTCGGGACTAGCGGGAGGGCCCTCTACGAGCAGTACTTC.

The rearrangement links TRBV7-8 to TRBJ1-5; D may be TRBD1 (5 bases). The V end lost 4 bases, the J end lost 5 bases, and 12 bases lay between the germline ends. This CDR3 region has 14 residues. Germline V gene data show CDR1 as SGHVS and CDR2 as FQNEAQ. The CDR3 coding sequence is TGTGCCAGCAGCTCCGACAGTAACTATCAGCCCCAGCATTTT. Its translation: CASSSDSNYQPQHF.

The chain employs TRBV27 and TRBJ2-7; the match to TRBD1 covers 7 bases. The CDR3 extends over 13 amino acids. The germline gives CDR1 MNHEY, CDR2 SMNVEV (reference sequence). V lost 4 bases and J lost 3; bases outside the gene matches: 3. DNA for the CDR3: TGTGCCAGCAGTTGGGGACAGTTCTACGAGCAGTACTTC. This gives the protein CASSWGQFYEQYF.

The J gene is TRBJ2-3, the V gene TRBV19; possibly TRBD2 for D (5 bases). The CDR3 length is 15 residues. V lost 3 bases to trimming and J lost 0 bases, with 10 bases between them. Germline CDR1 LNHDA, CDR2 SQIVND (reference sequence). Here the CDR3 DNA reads TGTGCCAGTAGTATGAGCGGAACTAGCACAGATACGCAGTATTTT. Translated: CASSMSGTSTDTQYF.

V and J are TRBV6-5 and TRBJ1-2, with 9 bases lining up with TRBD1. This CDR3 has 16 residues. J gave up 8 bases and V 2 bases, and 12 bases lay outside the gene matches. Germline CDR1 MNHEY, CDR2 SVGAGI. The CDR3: CASSYHDGTGYEGYTF. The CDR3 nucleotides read TGTGCCAGCAGTTACCATGACGGGACAGGGTATGAGGGCTACACCTTC.